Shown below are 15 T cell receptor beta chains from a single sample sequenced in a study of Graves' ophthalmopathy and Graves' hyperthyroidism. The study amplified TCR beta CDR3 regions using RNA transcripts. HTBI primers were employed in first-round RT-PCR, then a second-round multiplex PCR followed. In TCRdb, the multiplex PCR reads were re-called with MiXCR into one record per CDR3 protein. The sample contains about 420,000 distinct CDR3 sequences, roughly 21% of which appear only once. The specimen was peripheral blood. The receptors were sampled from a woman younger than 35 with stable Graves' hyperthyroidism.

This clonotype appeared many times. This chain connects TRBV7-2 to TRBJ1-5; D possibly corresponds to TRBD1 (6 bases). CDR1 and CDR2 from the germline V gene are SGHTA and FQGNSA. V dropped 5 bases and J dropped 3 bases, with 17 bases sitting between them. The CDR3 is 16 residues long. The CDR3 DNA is TGTGCCAGCAGCCTTAGGGGGGCGAGTTTCAATCAGCCCCAGCATTTT. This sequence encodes CASSLRGASFNQPQHF.

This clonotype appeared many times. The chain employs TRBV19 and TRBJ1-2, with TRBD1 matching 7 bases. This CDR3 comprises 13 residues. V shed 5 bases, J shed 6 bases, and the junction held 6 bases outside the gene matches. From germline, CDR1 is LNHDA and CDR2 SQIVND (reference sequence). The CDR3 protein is CASSADREDGYTF. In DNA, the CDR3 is TGTGCCAGTAGTGCCGACAGGGAAGATGGCTACACCTTC.

The CDR3 nucleotides are TGTGCCAGCAGTGAAAAGCCCGGCTACGAGCAGTACTTC. As protein: CASSEKPGYEQYF. The chain is built from TRBV6-1 and TRBJ2-7; D gene ambiguous. CDR3 size: 13 residues. CDR1 MNHNS and CDR2 SASEGT come from the germline V gene. The V end lost 2 bases, the J end lost 3 bases, and 8 bases lay between the germline ends.

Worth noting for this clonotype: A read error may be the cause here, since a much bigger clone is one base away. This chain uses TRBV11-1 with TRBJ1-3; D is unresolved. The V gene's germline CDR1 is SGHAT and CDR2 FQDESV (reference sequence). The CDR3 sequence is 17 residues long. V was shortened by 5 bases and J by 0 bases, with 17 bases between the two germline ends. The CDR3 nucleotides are TGTGCCAGCAGCGAACCACGGTCCGTCAACTCTGGAAACACCATATATTTT. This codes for CASSEPRSVNSGNTIYF.

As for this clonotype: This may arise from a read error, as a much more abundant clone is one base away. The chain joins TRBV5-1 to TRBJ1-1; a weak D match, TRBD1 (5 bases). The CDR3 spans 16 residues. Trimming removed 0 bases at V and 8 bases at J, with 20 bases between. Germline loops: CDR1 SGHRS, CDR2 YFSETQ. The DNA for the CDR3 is TGCGCCAGCAGCTTGGGGATTAACGTGGGGGTTTCGGAAGCTTTCTTT. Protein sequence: CASSLGINVGVSEAFF. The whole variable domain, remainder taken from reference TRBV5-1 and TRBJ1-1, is KAGVTQTPRYLIKTRGQQVTLSCSPISGHRSVSWYQQTPGQGLQFLFEYFSETQRNKGNFPGRFSGRQFSNSRSEMNVSTLELGDSALYLCASSLGINVGVSEAFFGQGTRLTVV.

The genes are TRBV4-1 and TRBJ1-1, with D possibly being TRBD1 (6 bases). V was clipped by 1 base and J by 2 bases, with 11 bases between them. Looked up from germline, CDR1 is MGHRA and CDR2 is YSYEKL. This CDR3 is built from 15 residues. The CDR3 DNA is TGCGCCAGCAGCCAAGGGACAGCATTTAACACTGAAGCTTTCTTT. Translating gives CASSQGTAFNTEAFF.

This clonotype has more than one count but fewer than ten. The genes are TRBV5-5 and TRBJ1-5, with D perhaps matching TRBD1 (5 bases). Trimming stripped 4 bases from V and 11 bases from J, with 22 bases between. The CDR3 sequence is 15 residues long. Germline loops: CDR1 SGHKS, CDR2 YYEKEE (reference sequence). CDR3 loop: CASSPAGTGAGAQHF. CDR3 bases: TGTGCCAGCAGCCCTGCCGGCACAGGAGCCGGGGCCCAGCATTTT.

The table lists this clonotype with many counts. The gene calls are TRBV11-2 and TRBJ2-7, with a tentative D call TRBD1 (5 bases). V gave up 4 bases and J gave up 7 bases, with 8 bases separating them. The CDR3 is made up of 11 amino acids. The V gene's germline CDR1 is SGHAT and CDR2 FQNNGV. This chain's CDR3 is CASSSNREQYF. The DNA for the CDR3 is TGTGCCAGCAGCTCAAACAGGGAGCAGTACTTC.

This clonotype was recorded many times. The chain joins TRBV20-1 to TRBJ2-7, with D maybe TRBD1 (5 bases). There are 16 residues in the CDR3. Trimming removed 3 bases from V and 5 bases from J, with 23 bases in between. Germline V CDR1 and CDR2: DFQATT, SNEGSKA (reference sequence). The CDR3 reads CSARGRVGRAPDEQYF. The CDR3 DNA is TGCAGTGCTAGGGGCCGTGTGGGCAGGGCCCCTGACGAGCAGTACTTC.

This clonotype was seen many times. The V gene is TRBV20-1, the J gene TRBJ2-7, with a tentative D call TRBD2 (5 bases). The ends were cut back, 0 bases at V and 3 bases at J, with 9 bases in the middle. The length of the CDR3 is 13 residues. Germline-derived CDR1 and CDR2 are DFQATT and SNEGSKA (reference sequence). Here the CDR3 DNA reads TGCAGTGCTAGAGATTACCGGGACTACGAGCAGTACTTC. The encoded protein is CSARDYRDYEQYF.

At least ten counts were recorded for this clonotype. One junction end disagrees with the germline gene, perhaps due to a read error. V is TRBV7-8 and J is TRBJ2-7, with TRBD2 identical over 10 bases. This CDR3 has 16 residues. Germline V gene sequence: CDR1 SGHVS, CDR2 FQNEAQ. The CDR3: CASTLEREGLRDEQYF. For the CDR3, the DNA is TGTGCCAGCACCTTAGAGCGGGAGGGCCTCCGGGACGAGCAGTACTTC.

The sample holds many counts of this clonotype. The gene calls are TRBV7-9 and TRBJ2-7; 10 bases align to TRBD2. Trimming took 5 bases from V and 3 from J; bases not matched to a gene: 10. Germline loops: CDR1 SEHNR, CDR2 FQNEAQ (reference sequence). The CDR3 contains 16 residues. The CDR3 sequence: CASSPHTSGALYEQYF. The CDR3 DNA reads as TGTGCCAGCAGCCCACATACTAGCGGGGCACTCTACGAGCAGTACTTC.

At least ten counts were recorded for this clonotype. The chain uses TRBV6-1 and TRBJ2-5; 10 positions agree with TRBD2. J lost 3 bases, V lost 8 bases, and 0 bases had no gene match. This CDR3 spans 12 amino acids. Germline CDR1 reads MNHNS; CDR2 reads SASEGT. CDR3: CASLAGEETQYF. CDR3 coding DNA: TGTGCCAGCCTAGCGGGAGAAGAGACCCAGTACTTC.

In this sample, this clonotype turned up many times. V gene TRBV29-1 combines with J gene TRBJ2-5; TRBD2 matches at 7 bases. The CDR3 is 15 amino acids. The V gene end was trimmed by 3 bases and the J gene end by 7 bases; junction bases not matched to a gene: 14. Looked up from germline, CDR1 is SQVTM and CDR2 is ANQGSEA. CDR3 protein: CSVDRVGTNRATQYF. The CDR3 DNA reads TGCAGCGTTGATCGAGTAGGGACTAATCGCGCGACCCAGTACTTC.

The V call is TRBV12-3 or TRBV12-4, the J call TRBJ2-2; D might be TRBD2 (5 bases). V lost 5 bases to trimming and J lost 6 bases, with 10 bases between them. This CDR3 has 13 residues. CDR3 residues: CASSTHGAGELFF. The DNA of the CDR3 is TGTGCCAGCAGTACCCACGGGGCCGGGGAGCTGTTTTTT.